The rows below give T cell receptor beta chains drawn from one sample of a study of cytomegalovirus exposure and HLA in healthy donors. Measured with immunoSEQ multiplex PCR; TCRdb has only the in-frame clones, and not every one. This table holds about 220,000 clones, around 80% found once. Sequencing was done on a sample of PBMCs. All receptors come from a boy between 2 and 10 years old in good health and CMV-seronegative. Both conserved end residues are part of each CDR3. The D gene is left open where the match is weak. Clone size is stated in some rows and not others, as once, few, many or a class when expanded.

>TRBD2|.|15|TRBV6-6|TRBJ2-5
TGTGCCAGCAGTCACCCCGGGACTACACAAGAGACCCAGTACTTC
CASSHPGTTQETQYF
>TRBD1|.|14|TRBV10-2|TRBJ2-2
TGCGCCAGCTCGGGGACAGGGAACACCGGGGAGCTGTTTTTT
CASSGTGNTGELFF
>.|few|16|TRBV2|TRBJ1-1
TGTGCCAGCAGTGAAAGTGGGCCCCCGACGAACACTGAAGCTTTCTTT
CASSESGPPTNTEAFF
>TRBD2|.|15|TRBV29-1|TRBJ2-7
TGCAGCGTTGATACACGGACTAGCGGGACTTACGAGCAGTACTTC
CSVDTRTSGTYEQYF
>TRBD1|.|17|TRBV11-2|TRBJ2-1
TGTGCCAGCAGCTTTTTCCCGGGGACAGCCATGGACGGTGGGCAGTTCTTC
CASSFFPGTAMDGGQFF
>TRBD2|.|16|TRBV7-9|TRBJ2-3
TGTTCCAGCAGCAGAACCCTAGCGGGGAACACAGATACGCAGTATTTT
CSSSRTLAGNTDTQYF
>.|.|14|TRBV25-1|TRBJ1-1
TGTGCCAGCAGTGAATCTCCAGTCCTAGGAGAAGCTTTCTTT
CASSESPVLGEAFF
>.|.|16|TRBV4-1|TRBJ1-2
TGCGCCAGCAGCCAAGATTTGGCGGGGATGGACTATGGCTACACCTTC
CASSQDLAGMDYGYTF
>TRBD2|.|16|TRBV4-1|TRBJ2-3
TGCGCCAGCAGCCTTGGACTAGCGGGCTTCACAGATACGCAGTATTTT
CASSLGLAGFTDTQYF
>TRBD2|.|16|TRBV9|TRBJ2-2
TGTGCCAGCAGCGTAGGAACTAGCGGGGTCCACGGGGAGCTGTTTTTT
CASSVGTSGVHGELFF
>.|.|15|TRBV5-6|TRBJ2-7
TGTGCCAGCAGCTTCTTCTCACGGGATAGGGACGAGCAGTACTTC
CASSFFSRDRDEQYF
>.|.|16|TRBV5-6|TRBJ1-1
TGTGCCAGCAGCTTGGGAGCAGGGGCCGATCACACTGAAGCTTTCTTT
CASSLGAGADHTEAFF
>TRBD1|once|14|TRBV4-1|TRBJ2-2
TGCGCCAGCAGCCACGGACAGGGGGCCGGGGAGCTGTTTTTT
CASSHGQGAGELFF
>TRBD2|.|15|TRBV5-4|TRBJ2-3
TGTGCCAGCAGCTCGGCGGGGGGGCCCGGAGATACGCAGTATTTT
CASSSAGGPGDTQYF
>.|few|14|TRBV9|TRBJ1-1
TGTGCCAGCAGCCGCAGGGCCTCGGACACTGAAGCTTTCTTT
CASSRRASDTEAFF
>.|once|16|TRBV5-5|TRBJ2-7
TGTGCCAGCAGCTTGAGGTGGGGGGAGATATCCTACGAGCAGTACTTC
CASSLRWGEISYEQYF
>.|.|14|TRBV19|TRBJ2-7
TGTGCCAGTAGCCCCGGGTTGACCTACTACGAGCAGTACTTC
CASSPGLTYYEQYF
>.|.|14|TRBV30|TRBJ1-4
TGTGCCTGGAGTCGACAGGCCCGGAATGAAAAACTGTTTTTT
CAWSRQARNEKLFF
>TRBD1|.|15|TRBV5-1|TRBJ2-3
TGCGCCAGCAGCCCGGGACAGGGGAGCACAGATACGCAGTATTTT
CASSPGQGSTDTQYF
>TRBD1|once|15|TRBV5-1|TRBJ2-5
TGCGCCAGCAGCGCCGGGGACAGGGAGCGAGAGACCCAGTACTTC
CASSAGDRERETQYF
>TRBD1|.|12|TRBV30|TRBJ2-7
TGTGCCTGGGACAGGGGGCGCGGCGAGCAGTACTTC
CAWDRGRGEQYF
>.|.|13|TRBV7-2|TRBJ1-2
TGTGCCAGCAGCTCGACAACTTTCGATGGCTACACCTTC
CASSSTTFDGYTF
>TRBD2|.|18|TRBV27|TRBJ2-1
TGTGCCAGCAGTTTCGGTCTAGCGGGAGGGCCCATCTACAATGAGCAGTTCTTC
CASSFGLAGGPIYNEQFF
>.|.|12|TRBV9|TRBJ1-2
TGTGCCAGCAGCGTTGGACAGTACGGCTACACCTTC
CASSVGQYGYTF
>TRBD2|.|14|TRBV2|TRBJ2-7
TGTGCCAGGGGGGGGAGGGTCCGTTCCTACGAGCAGTACTTC
CARGGRVRSYEQYF
>.|few|14|TRBV6-5|TRBJ2-3
TGTGCCAGCAGTCGGGGACTTAGCACAGATACGCAGTATTTT
CASSRGLSTDTQYF
>TRBD1|.|14|TRBV5-6|TRBJ1-2
TGTGCCAGCAGCTTGGACAGGGGGTCCTATGGCTACACCTTC
CASSLDRGSYGYTF
>TRBD2|.|15|TRBV13|TRBJ2-3
TGTGCCAGCAGCGTCACTAGCGGGGGGGTTTATACGCAGTATTTT
CASSVTSGGVYTQYF
>.|few|14|TRBV6-6|TRBJ2-7
TGTGCCAGCAGTACCGGACTGATCTCCTACGAGCAGTACTTC
CASSTGLISYEQYF
>TRBD1|.|15|TRBV11-2|TRBJ1-2
TGTGCCAGCAGCTTAGCCAGGGGGCGCCCCGATGGCTACCCCTTC
CASSLARGRPDGYPF